The present T cell receptor beta chain was sequenced within a study of blood T cells in healthy people across ages. This clonotype was detected only a few times. What it recognizes is unknown. Isolated per sample were at least 7 million PBMCs. Per sample, at least 6 micrograms of total RNA were extracted. Between the trimmed V and J ends, which lost 1 base and 9 bases, there was a span of 13 bases. This CDR3 has 14 residues. CDR1 KGHDR and CDR2 SFDVKD come from the germline V gene. Whole-study findings and limits: As age increased, TCR beta diversity per million T cells fell in a roughly linear fashion. Samples with more naive T cells showed higher observed beta diversity.

Primed by a sample-barcoded 5' primer and a J-beta primer mix, a second PCR proceeded for 7 to 11 cycles. MiXCR was run by TCRdb on the 5' RACE reads, yielding one entry per CDR3 protein. Among about 1.7 million distinct CDR3 sequences, roughly 30% were seen once, and the ten largest hold approximately 7.7%. The sequenced sample was blood. The TCR originated in a woman aged 30 to 39 in good health. This sequence joins TRBV24-1 and TRBJ2-3; the D is unclear. The CDR3 DNA follows: TGTGCCACCAGTGATTTTGCCGGCCCTGGCACGCAGTATTTT. It encodes CATSDFAGPGTQYF.